The text below deals with one TCR beta chain. This sample is drawn from a study of OX40 agonist ivuxolimab in advanced cancers. Study at large: Earlier treatment with anti-PD-1, anti-PD-L1 or anti-CTLA-4 was permitted, and under 50% had received some. Three individuals attained partial responses, comprising one hepatocellular carcinoma case and two cutaneous melanoma cases.

This CDR3 comprises 17 residues. The V gene lost 2 bases and the J gene lost 4 bases, with 21 bases spanning the gap. The germline CDR1 and CDR2 sequences are SEHNR and FQNEAQ (reference sequence). Only in-frame clones appear in the TCRdb table, and some are missing; sequencing was by immunoSEQ multiplex PCR. The sample includes 70,000 or so clones, roughly 87% of them seen just once. The source of this sequence is an adult with an advanced solid tumor such as melanoma, head and neck, liver or kidney cancer. The chain combines TRBV7-9 with TRBJ2-7, with TRBD2 as a possible D gene (5 bases). Material: CD4+ or CD8+ T cells sorted from blood, obtained in a trial of the OX40 agonist ivuxolimab. CDR3 coding DNA: TGTGCCAGCAGCTTACATTACGGGGATCCGTTAGTATACGAGCAGTACTTC. Amino acids: CASSLHYGDPLVYEQYF.